These T cell receptor beta chains were read from a single sample in a study of blood T cell repertoires in COVID-19. The assay was immunoSEQ multiplex PCR, and TCRdb's table has in-frame clones only and misses some. The table lists about 150,000 clones, approximately 80% of them singletons, with roughly 9.8% in the top ten. Source material: peripheral blood. These receptors were obtained from a woman between 45 and 60 years old with acute or convalescent COVID-19. Both conserved end residues are part of each CDR3. D genes are given only for firm matches. Clone sizes are given selectively: once, few, many, or a class where the clone is expanded.

d_gene: TRBD1; abundance: -; j_gene: TRBJ2-7; v_gene: TRBV27; CDR3nt: TGTGCCACCGCCTACAGGGGTTTTTGGGACGAGCAGTACTTC; CDR3aa: CATAYRGFWDEQYF
d_gene: -; abundance: few; j_gene: TRBJ1-1; v_gene: TRBV4-2; CDR3nt: TGTGCCAGCAGCCAATCAGGGGACACTGAAGCTTTCTTT; CDR3aa: CASSQSGDTEAFF
d_gene: TRBD2; abundance: -; j_gene: TRBJ2-2; v_gene: TRBV19; CDR3nt: TGTGCCAGTAGTATAGCGCGGGGGACCGGGGAGCTGTTTTTT; CDR3aa: CASSIARGTGELFF
d_gene: -; abundance: -; j_gene: TRBJ2-3; v_gene: TRBV19; CDR3nt: TGTGCCAGTAGTTACAACACAGATACGCAGTATTTT; CDR3aa: CASSYNTDTQYF
d_gene: TRBD1; abundance: -; j_gene: TRBJ1-2; v_gene: TRBV6-6; CDR3nt: TGTGCCAGCAGCCACCCCGCGGACAGGGGGCGGGACACCTTC; CDR3aa: CASSHPADRGRDTF
d_gene: -; abundance: many; j_gene: TRBJ1-5; v_gene: TRBV19; CDR3nt: TGTGCCAGTAGTATTCGGGTGGATAGCAATCAGCCCCAGCATTTT; CDR3aa: CASSIRVDSNQPQHF
d_gene: -; abundance: -; j_gene: TRBJ1-4; v_gene: TRBV7-2; CDR3nt: TGTGCCAGCAGCTTAACCCAGGGTGTGAGTGAAAAACTGTTTTTT; CDR3aa: CASSLTQGVSEKLFF
d_gene: -; abundance: -; j_gene: TRBJ2-5; v_gene: TRBV18; CDR3nt: TGTGCCAGCTCACCACCGTCTAGAGTGGAGACCCAGTACTTC; CDR3aa: CASSPPSRVETQYF
d_gene: TRBD1; abundance: -; j_gene: TRBJ1-1; v_gene: TRBV19; CDR3nt: TGTGCCAGTATTTGGGGACAGGGGGTCTGCCACACTGAAGCTTTCTTT; CDR3aa: CASIWGQGVCHTEAFF
d_gene: -; abundance: few; j_gene: TRBJ2-7; v_gene: TRBV5-4; CDR3nt: TGTGCCAGCAGCTTGAAACAAGGGGACTACGAGCAGTACTTC; CDR3aa: CASSLKQGDYEQYF
d_gene: TRBD1; abundance: -; j_gene: TRBJ2-2; v_gene: TRBV6-2/TRBV6-3; CDR3nt: TGTGCCAGCAGTTATCCGACAGGGTGGCGCGCCGGGGAGCTGTTTTTT; CDR3aa: CASSYPTGWRAGELFF
d_gene: TRBD2; abundance: -; j_gene: TRBJ2-7; v_gene: TRBV28; CDR3nt: TGTGCCAGCAGGTCCCCACCAAGCGGGGGCTACGAGCAGTACTTC; CDR3aa: CASRSPPSGGYEQYF
d_gene: -; abundance: -; j_gene: TRBJ1-5; v_gene: TRBV2; CDR3nt: TGTGCCAGCAATCTACGGGGCAATCAGCCCCAGCATTTT; CDR3aa: CASNLRGNQPQHF
d_gene: -; abundance: -; j_gene: TRBJ2-7; v_gene: TRBV20-1; CDR3nt: TGCAGTGCTAGTCAGGGCACCTACGAGCAGTACTTC; CDR3aa: CSASQGTYEQYF
d_gene: -; abundance: few; j_gene: TRBJ1-6; v_gene: TRBV6-1; CDR3nt: TGTGCCAGCAGTGAAGCACAGGGTGACTCACCCCTCCACTTT; CDR3aa: CASSEAQGDSPLHF
d_gene: TRBD2; abundance: -; j_gene: TRBJ2-5; v_gene: TRBV14; CDR3nt: TGTGCCAGCAGCCCCTTACTAGCGGGGGCTTCGGAGACCCAGTACTTC; CDR3aa: CASSPLLAGASETQYF
d_gene: TRBD1; abundance: -; j_gene: TRBJ2-7; v_gene: TRBV19; CDR3nt: TGTGCCAGTAGTATGCCGGGACAGGGGTTTTCAGGGGAGCAGTACTTC; CDR3aa: CASSMPGQGFSGEQYF
d_gene: -; abundance: -; j_gene: TRBJ1-6; v_gene: TRBV7-8; CDR3nt: TGTGCCAGCAGCTTGGCAGGGGTTTCACCCCTCCACTTT; CDR3aa: CASSLAGVSPLHF
d_gene: TRBD1; abundance: -; j_gene: TRBJ1-6; v_gene: TRBV10-3; CDR3nt: TGTGCCATCACGCAGGGGGCGGATAATTCACCCCTCCACTTT; CDR3aa: CAITQGADNSPLHF
d_gene: -; abundance: once; j_gene: TRBJ2-2; v_gene: TRBV24-1; CDR3nt: TGTGCCACCAGTGATTATGGAGAGAACACCGGGGAGCTGTTTTTT; CDR3aa: CATSDYGENTGELFF
d_gene: -; abundance: -; j_gene: TRBJ1-5; v_gene: TRBV19; CDR3nt: TGTGCCAGTAGTACAGCGGGCCGGGGCAATCAGCCCCAGCATTTT; CDR3aa: CASSTAGRGNQPQHF
d_gene: TRBD2; abundance: once; j_gene: TRBJ2-5; v_gene: TRBV7-6; CDR3nt: TGTGCCAGCAGCTTGGGACTAGCGGGAGGGCAAGAGACCCAGTACTTC; CDR3aa: CASSLGLAGGQETQYF
d_gene: -; abundance: -; j_gene: TRBJ2-1; v_gene: TRBV18; CDR3nt: TGTGCCAGCTCACCACCGGGCCTACTCGATGAGCAGTTCTTC; CDR3aa: CASSPPGLLDEQFF
d_gene: TRBD1; abundance: -; j_gene: TRBJ1-1; v_gene: TRBV19; CDR3nt: TGTGCCAGTAACACAGGGGACACTGAAGCTTTCTTT; CDR3aa: CASNTGDTEAFF
d_gene: TRBD2; abundance: -; j_gene: TRBJ2-5; v_gene: TRBV29-1; CDR3nt: TGCAGCGTTGACCCGGCTAGCGGACAAGAGACCCAGTACTTC; CDR3aa: CSVDPASGQETQYF
d_gene: -; abundance: -; j_gene: TRBJ1-2; v_gene: TRBV19; CDR3nt: TGTGCCAGTAGTAAGAAGGGGCTATATGGCTACACCTTC; CDR3aa: CASSKKGLYGYTF
d_gene: TRBD1; abundance: -; j_gene: TRBJ1-2; v_gene: TRBV28; CDR3nt: TGTGCCACCCGACAGGGACAAGGCTACACCTTC; CDR3aa: CATRQGQGYTF
d_gene: TRBD1; abundance: -; j_gene: TRBJ1-5; v_gene: TRBV28; CDR3nt: TGTGCCAGCAGTTTACGCGGGACAGGCTACAATCAGCCCCAGCATTTT; CDR3aa: CASSLRGTGYNQPQHF
d_gene: -; abundance: once; j_gene: TRBJ2-7; v_gene: TRBV14; CDR3nt: TGTGCCAGCAGCCAAGGGGGCAGGAACGAGCAGTACTTC; CDR3aa: CASSQGGRNEQYF
d_gene: TRBD2; abundance: -; j_gene: TRBJ2-1; v_gene: TRBV11-1; CDR3nt: TGTGCCAGCAGCTTAGCGACGACTAGCGGGACTAGGGAGCAGTTCTTC; CDR3aa: CASSLATTSGTREQFF